This TCR beta chain was observed in a study of blood T cell repertoires in COVID-19. The overall study: T cells, B-cell-depleted T cells, or PBMCs supplied cDNA or gDNA.

Cohort placement rested on clinical history that participants reported themselves. Recovered status in Cohort 3 required two negative PCRs, clearance, or symptom resolution. CDR3 length: 10 amino acids. The V and J ends lost 5 bases and 2 bases respectively, with 3 bases between them. Germline CDR1 DFQATT, CDR2 SNEGSKA (reference sequence). Sequencing was performed with immunoSEQ multiplex PCR; in TCRdb, only in-frame clones are kept and a portion is missing. The table includes a few hundred thousand clones, 80% to 90% detected once. The chain links TRBV20-1 to TRBJ2-5; no definite D call. The TCR was taken from a woman between 18 and 30 years old who had recovered from COVID-19. Sequences were obtained from PBMCs or T cells enriched from blood (not recorded which). The CDR3 protein is CSARQETQYF. The CDR3 nucleotides are TGCAGTGCTCGTCAAGAGACCCAGTACTTC.